The source of this T cell receptor beta chain is a study of post-analysis software for immune sequencing data. Study context: Disease trajectories encompassed relapsing-remitting, secondary progressive and progressive-relapsing multiple sclerosis.

There are many counts of this clonotype. Its antigen remains unknown. Study-wide findings and caveats: Controls significantly exceeded multiple sclerosis patients in normalized Chao1 diversity.

The library was made from cDNA and included unique molecular identifiers. The T cell input of roughly 0.9 to 11 million gave 400,000 to 500,000 cDNA molecules. TCRdb independently ran MiXCR on the PCR reads; one entry per CDR3 protein. The sample contains roughly 700,000 distinct CDR3 sequences, around 27% of which appear only once. The sequenced material came from blood. The source of this sequence is a girl aged 10 to 17 with multiple sclerosis.

The CDR3 is CSARRLAAYNEQFF. The CDR3 DNA follows: TGCAGTGCGAGAAGACTAGCGGCTTACAATGAGCAGTTCTTC. The chain joins TRBV20-1 to TRBJ2-1; 9 bases agree with TRBD2. Germline V gene lookup returns CDR1 DFQATT and CDR2 SNEGSKA (reference sequence). Unmatched junction bases numbered 7, after V lost 6 bases and J lost 4 bases. The CDR3 has 14 amino acids.